A single sample gave rise to the 2 T cell receptor beta chains below, sequenced in a study of T cells in Graves' hyperthyroidism and ophthalmopathy. Regions amplified from RNA transcripts were the TCR beta CDR3 regions. HTBI primers were the set used in a first-round RT-PCR of the TCR CDR3. TCRdb re-called the multiplex PCR reads through MiXCR, storing one row per CDR3 protein. The profile shows hundreds of thousands of distinct CDR3 sequences, 17% of them singletons. The source material was blood. The origin of the receptors is a woman under 30 with Graves' ophthalmopathy.

This clonotype was detected many times. The V call is TRBV11-2, the J call TRBJ1-4; 9 nucleotides agree with TRBD1. The trim removed 5 bases at V and 7 bases at J, leaving 2 bases unmatched. This CDR3 comprises 13 residues. In germline, CDR1 is SGHAT, CDR2 FQNNGV. Here the CDR3 reads CASSPDRGEKLFF. In DNA form, the CDR3 reads TGTGCCAGCAGCCCGGACAGGGGTGAAAAACTGTTTTTT.

CDR3 in amino acids: CASSGGWGQGYQETQYF. The CDR3 DNA reads TGTGCCAGCAGTGGGGGTTGGGGACAGGGATACCAAGAGACCCAGTACTTC. The chain couples TRBV6-1 to TRBJ2-5; 9 bases align to TRBD1. The CDR3 sequence is 17 residues long. The ends lost 4 bases at V and 0 bases at J; junction bases unmatched: 9. The germline V gene encodes CDR1 MNHNS and CDR2 SASEGT.